The 25 T cell receptor beta chains below all came from one sample that was sequenced in a study of cytomegalovirus exposure and HLA in healthy donors (dated by TCRdb to the late 2010s). The method behind the library was the immunoSEQ multiplex PCR assay. A mixture of 60 forward primers for TCR Vbeta segments and 13 reverse primers for TCR Jbeta segments was used in the multiplex PCR. Imported from immuneACCESS, the table was reduced by TCRdb to in-frame sequences with V and J called. These copies leave out some clones; in studies compared against another copy, an unresolved V gene accounts for under half, and the cause of the remainder is not known. The sample table records approximately 170,000 clones; more than 70% of these occur just once. The top ten clonotypes cover about 1.5% of the sample. The sample taken for sequencing was PBMCs. These receptors all come from a male donor in good health and CMV-seronegative.

The V call is TRBV11-3, the J call TRBJ2-5; tentative D call: TRBD2 (7 bases). The end of the DNA is better explained by TRBJ2-7, so the J call may be wrong. Germline CDR1 is SGHNT and CDR2 is YENEEA. The CDR3 is made up of 15 amino acids. CDR3 DNA: TGTGCCAGCAGCTTATCCGCGGGGGCGACCTACGAGCAGTACTTC. Its protein is CASSLSAGATYEQYF.

The chain couples TRBV6-5 to TRBJ2-3; 9 bases are shared with TRBD2. The CDR3 extends over 14 amino acids. Germline V gene data show CDR1 as MNHEY and CDR2 as SVGAGI. Germline trimming cut 7 bases from V and 6 bases from J; bases unmatched to any gene: 8. CDR3 DNA: TGTGCCAGCACGTTGGGACTAGCATCTGATACGCAGTATTTT. It translates to CASTLGLASDTQYF.

This sequence joins TRBV21-1 and TRBJ1-5; the D call in the table, TRBD1, was not verified against the DNA. TRBV21-1 corresponds to a pseudogene. CDR3 length equals 18 residues. The CDR3 loop reads CASSKLAGGEFSNQPQHF. The CDR3 nucleotides are TGTGCCAGCAGCAAGTTGGCAGGGGGCGAGTTTAGCAATCAGCCCCAGCATTTT.

The chain joins TRBV7-3 to TRBJ2-5; D remains unclear. CDR1 and CDR2 from the germline V gene are SGHTA and FQGTGA. The V gene lost 2 bases and the J gene lost 6 bases, with 7 bases spanning the gap. CDR3 size: 12 residues. CDR3 residues: CASSLDSKTQYF. The DNA of the CDR3 is TGTGCCAGCAGCTTAGATAGTAAGACCCAGTACTTC.

The chain couples TRBV2 to TRBJ2-2, with TRBD1 matching over 9 bases. CDR1 and CDR2 (germline): SNHLY, FYNNEI. The CDR3 extends over 15 amino acids. V was pared by 7 bases and J by 1 base, with 4 bases of the junction left unmatched. CDR3 residues: CASTRQGVNTGELFF. The CDR3 nucleotides read TGTGCCAGCACTCGACAGGGGGTGAACACCGGGGAGCTGTTTTTT.

This chain connects TRBV19 to TRBJ2-2; 8 nucleotides line up with TRBD1. After removal of 4 bases from V and 3 bases from J, the junction contained 7 bases not matched to a gene. CDR3 length: 16 residues. Germline CDR1 and CDR2: LNHDA and SQIVND (reference sequence). The CDR3: CASSRDWTGYTGELFF. The CDR3 region has the DNA TGTGCCAGTAGTAGAGACTGGACAGGGTACACCGGGGAGCTGTTTTTT.

This clone was counted a few times. V usage is TRBV10-3 and J usage is TRBJ1-3; 9 bases line up with TRBD1. Per the germline V gene, CDR1 is ENHRY and CDR2 is SYGVKD. V lost 6 bases and J lost 5; bases outside the gene matches: 8. The CDR3 runs to 15 residues. CDR3 in amino acids: CAISRTGTGRNTIYF. The CDR3 bases are TGTGCCATCAGCCGGACCGGGACAGGGAGAAACACCATATATTTT.

This clone was counted a single time. J is TRBJ2-2 and V is TRBV5-4, with 9 positions matching TRBD2. J lost 2 bases, V lost 3 bases, and 5 bases had no gene match. CDR3 length equals 16 residues. From germline, CDR1 is SGHNT and CDR2 YYREEE (reference sequence). The CDR3 sequence is CASSWGLADNTGELFF. The CDR3 DNA reads as TGTGCCAGCAGCTGGGGACTAGCCGATAACACCGGGGAGCTGTTTTTT.

The genes are TRBV6-1 and TRBJ2-7; 8 bases align to TRBD1. CDR1 is MNHNS and CDR2 is SASEGT in the germline V gene. The CDR3 spans 13 residues. After removal of 7 bases from V and 4 bases from J, the junction contained 6 bases not matched to a gene. For the CDR3, the DNA is TGTGCCAGCAAGGACAGGGCTAGTTACGAGCAGTACTTC. Amino acid sequence: CASKDRASYEQYF.

The chain has TRBV5-1 and TRBJ2-1; possible D gene TRBD2, 5 bases. The CDR3 consists of 16 residues. CDR1 and CDR2 (germline): SGHRS, YFSETQ. V was trimmed by 0 bases and J by 2 bases, leaving 12 bases between them. CDR3 in amino acids: CASSLVGSGAYNEQFF. The DNA for the CDR3 is TGCGCCAGCAGCTTGGTTGGGAGCGGAGCCTACAATGAGCAGTTCTTC.

This clone turned up a few times. The J gene is TRBJ1-1, the V gene TRBV14; 7 nucleotides align to TRBD1. V shed 2 bases and J 7 bases; nucleotides not matched to a gene: 7. From germline, CDR1 is SGHDN and CDR2 FVKESK. The CDR3 spans 14 residues. The CDR3: CASSQLTGVGEAFF. The CDR3 DNA is TGTGCCAGCAGCCAACTAACAGGGGTTGGTGAAGCTTTCTTT.

This clone occurred once. The rearrangement joins TRBV25-1 to TRBJ1-2; D might be TRBD1 (5 bases). This CDR3 comprises 13 residues. Germline CDR1 MGHDK, CDR2 SYGVNS. The V end lost 1 base, the J end lost 5 bases, and 8 bases lay between the germline ends. CDR3 sequence: CASSELKGYGYTF. The CDR3 DNA is TGTGCCAGCAGTGAATTGAAGGGGTATGGCTACACCTTC.

The rearrangement uses TRBV7-2 and TRBJ1-5, with D unclear. The CDR3 has 14 residues. V was pared by 5 bases and J by 0 bases, with 8 bases between. Germline CDR1 SGHTA, CDR2 FQGNSA. The CDR3 here is CASSPGYSNQPQHF. CDR3 DNA sequence: TGTGCCAGCAGCCCCGGGTATAGCAATCAGCCCCAGCATTTT.

The genes are TRBV6-5 and TRBJ1-5; a weak D match, TRBD1 (5 bases). The CDR3 totals 13 residues. Trimming removed 4 bases from V and 4 bases from J, with 8 bases in between. Germline V gives CDR1 MNHEY, CDR2 SVGAGI. The CDR3 loop reads CASSFGGNQPQHF. CDR3 nucleotide sequence: TGTGCCAGCAGTTTTGGGGGGAATCAGCCCCAGCATTTT.

The gene calls are TRBV30 and TRBJ2-5; perhaps TRBD1 as D (5 bases). The closer fit of TRBJ2-7 to the DNA end suggests the J call may be wrong. Germline lookup yields CDR1 GTSNPN and CDR2 SVGIG (reference sequence). The CDR3 sequence is 14 residues long. The CDR3 DNA follows: TGTGCCTGGAGTGTACCTGGGGCAACCTACGAGCAGTACTTC. It encodes CAWSVPGATYEQYF.

The genes are TRBV4-2 and TRBJ2-5; TRBD2 is a possible D gene (5 bases). The J call is doubtful: the DNA matches TRBJ2-7 better. There are 16 residues in the CDR3. Looked up from germline, CDR1 is LGHNA and CDR2 is YNFKEQ. CDR3 loop: CASSQITGRVDYEQYF. The CDR3 bases are TGTGCCAGCAGCCAAATAACGGGAAGGGTCGACTACGAGCAGTACTTC.

The CDR3 bases are TGTGCCAGCAGTGAACCCCGGGACACATACAATGAGCAGTTCTTC. Translation: CASSEPRDTYNEQFF. This chain joins TRBV25-1 and TRBJ2-1; TRBD1 is a possible D gene (6 bases). Germline CDR1 reads MGHDK; CDR2 reads SYGVNS. This CDR3 comprises 15 residues. The V and J ends lost 2 bases and 4 bases respectively, with 12 bases between them.

This clone was observed a single time. V is TRBV6-5 and J is TRBJ2-5, with a possible D match to TRBD1 (5 bases). Gene TRBJ2-7 matches the end of the DNA better, so the J call may be wrong. The germline gives CDR1 MNHEY, CDR2 SVGAGI. The CDR3 is 14 residues long. CDR3 loop: CASSYLDSSYEQYF. CDR3 in DNA: TGTGCCAGCAGTTACCTTGACAGTTCCTACGAGCAGTACTTC.

The chain recombines TRBV27 with TRBJ2-3, with D perhaps matching TRBD1 (6 bases). This CDR3 is built from 16 residues. Germline V CDR1 and CDR2: MNHEY, SMNVEV (reference sequence). The V end was cut by 5 bases, the J end by 0 bases, with 15 bases between. The CDR3 DNA is TGTGCCAGCAGTCTACGGACAGATCTCAGCACAGATACGCAGTATTTT. It codes for CASSLRTDLSTDTQYF.

The count of this clone is one. The V call is TRBV18, the J call TRBJ1-5; D gene uncertain. V lost 2 bases, J lost 0 bases, and 8 bases lay in between. From germline, CDR1 is KGHSH and CDR2 LQKENI. CDR3 length: 15 amino acids. The CDR3 sequence: CASSPMGDSNQPQHF. The CDR3 region has the DNA TGTGCCAGCTCACCAATGGGCGATAGCAATCAGCCCCAGCATTTT.

V and J are TRBV5-1 and TRBJ1-2; D is unclear. CDR1 and CDR2 (germline): SGHRS, YFSETQ. The CDR3 spans 13 residues. V lost 4 bases to trimming and J lost 2 bases, with 9 bases between them. CDR3: CASSGPTNYGYTF. CDR3 DNA: TGCGCCAGCAGCGGGCCGACGAACTATGGCTACACCTTC. The full variable domain, with the rest looked up from reference TRBV5-1 and TRBJ1-2, is KAGVTQTPRYLIKTRGQQVTLSCSPISGHRSVSWYQQTPGQGLQFLFEYFSETQRNKGNFPGRFSGRQFSNSRSEMNVSTLELGDSALYLCASSGPTNYGYTFGSGTRLTVV.

Concerning this clone: Within the sample, other DNA sequences also encode this same CDR3. The rearrangement joins TRBV6-5 to TRBJ2-7; TRBD1 matches at 7 bases. The germline V gene has CDR1 MNHEY and CDR2 SVGAGI. Unmatched junction bases numbered 9, after V lost 5 bases and J lost 2 bases. This CDR3 is 15 amino acids long. This CDR3 reads CASSRGQQNPYEQYF. The DNA of the CDR3 is TGTGCCAGCAGTCGGGGACAGCAAAACCCCTACGAGCAGTACTTC.

The rearrangement links TRBV2 to TRBJ1-1; possibly TRBD1 for D (6 bases). Trimming took 9 bases from V and 5 from J, leaving 25 bases between them. The germline V gene encodes CDR1 SNHLY and CDR2 FYNNEI. CDR3 length equals 16 residues. The CDR3 spells CARGGGATGLLTEAFF. CDR3 DNA: TGTGCCAGAGGTGGTGGGGCGACAGGTCTGTTGACTGAAGCTTTCTTT. Together with reference TRBV2 and TRBJ1-1, the CDR3 gives the full variable domain: EPEVTQTPSHQVTQMGQEVILRCVPISNHLYFYWYRQILGQKVEFLVSFYNNEISEKSEIFDDQFSVERPDGSNFTLKIRSTKLEDSAMYFCARGGGATGLLTEAFFGQGTRLTVV.

The chain couples TRBV9 to TRBJ2-5; TRBD2 matches 8 bases. The germline CDR1 and CDR2 sequences are SGDLS and YYNGEE. The CDR3 runs 16 residues. V lost 0 bases, J lost 3 bases, and 7 bases stayed unmatched. The CDR3 DNA follows: TGTGCCAGCAGCGTAGAGACCGGGACTAGAGAAGAGACCCAGTACTTC. Its protein product is CASSVETGTREETQYF.

The J gene is TRBJ1-5, the V gene TRBV7-9; D possibly corresponds to TRBD1 (5 bases). Per germline, CDR1 SEHNR and CDR2 FQNEAQ (reference sequence). The CDR3 loop spans 14 amino acids. The germline V and J ends were trimmed by 2 bases and 6 bases, with 11 bases remaining between them. In DNA, the CDR3 is TGTGCCAGCAGCTTATCAGGGCTGGGTCAGCCCCAGCATTTT. This codes for CASSLSGLGQPQHF.